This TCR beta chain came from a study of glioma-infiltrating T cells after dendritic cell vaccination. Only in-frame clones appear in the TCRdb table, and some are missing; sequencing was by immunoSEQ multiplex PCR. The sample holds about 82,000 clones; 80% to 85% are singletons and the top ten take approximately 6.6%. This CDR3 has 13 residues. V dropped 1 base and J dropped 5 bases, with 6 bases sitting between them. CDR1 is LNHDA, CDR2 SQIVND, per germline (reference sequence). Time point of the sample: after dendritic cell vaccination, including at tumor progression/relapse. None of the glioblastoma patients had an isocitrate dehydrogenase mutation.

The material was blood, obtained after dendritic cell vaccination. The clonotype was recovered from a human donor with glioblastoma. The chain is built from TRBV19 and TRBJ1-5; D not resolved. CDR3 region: CASSIAGDQPQHF. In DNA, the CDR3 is TGTGCCAGTAGTATAGCGGGAGATCAGCCCCAGCATTTT.